A single sample is the source of the 7 T cell receptor beta chains below, sequenced in a study of cytomegalovirus exposure and HLA in healthy donors. The PCR ran on 60 Vbeta and 13 Jbeta primers. The table came from immunoSEQ multiplex PCR; TCRdb's copy has only in-frame clones and leaves some out. The sample includes about 95,000 clones, about 74% of them seen just once. The sequencing sample was made of PBMCs. The receptors were gathered from a woman aged 45-60 years in good health and CMV-seropositive.

V gene TRBV29-1 combines with J gene TRBJ1-6; TRBD1 is a possible D gene (5 bases). The germline V gene has CDR1 SQVTM and CDR2 ANQGSEA. Deletions cut 4 bases from V and 11 bases from J, with 24 bases between. The CDR3 spans 16 residues. CDR3 protein: CSVVSRGTARGTPLHF. CDR3 bases: TGCAGCGTTGTCTCGCGGGGGACGGCGCGGGGGACACCCCTCCACTTT.

In its sample, this clone was seen a few times. The V and J genes are TRBV14 and TRBJ1-4, with D perhaps matching TRBD1 (6 bases). V was trimmed by 1 base and J by 2 bases, leaving 8 bases between them. CDR3 size: 15 residues. Germline lookup yields CDR1 SGHDN and CDR2 FVKESK. The CDR3 DNA sequence: TGTGCCAGCAGCCAAGTAAGGGGGACTAATGAAAAACTGTTTTTT. As protein: CASSQVRGTNEKLFF.

This clone appeared a single time. The chain is built from TRBV19 and TRBJ1-3; no clear D gene. Trimming stripped 3 bases from V and 4 bases from J, with 4 bases between. The germline V gene encodes CDR1 LNHDA and CDR2 SQIVND (reference sequence). This CDR3 is 12 amino acids long. The CDR3 region has the DNA TGTGCCAGTAGTATTCTCGGAAACACCATATATTTT. Translation gives CASSILGNTIYF.

The chain uses TRBV10-3 and TRBJ2-3; a weak D match, TRBD2 (6 bases). This CDR3 is built from 14 residues. Germline V gene lookup returns CDR1 ENHRY and CDR2 SYGVKD. V was pared by 3 bases and J by 2 bases, with 9 bases between. CDR3 in DNA: TGTGCCATCAGTGAACGGACTAACACAGATACGCAGTATTTT. Amino acids: CAISERTNTDTQYF.

This clone showed up just a few times. The identical CDR3 is also encoded by other nucleotide sequences in the sample. The rearrangement joins TRBV27 to TRBJ1-2, with D perhaps TRBD1 (6 bases). Per germline, CDR1 MNHEY and CDR2 SMNVEV (reference sequence). V lost 6 bases, J lost 1 base, and 9 bases lay in between. The CDR3 totals 13 residues. CDR3 in amino acids: CASSLQGNYGYTF. The CDR3 coding sequence is TGTGCCAGCAGCCTACAGGGTAACTATGGCTACACCTTC.

The V gene is TRBV5-5, the J gene TRBJ2-7; possible D gene TRBD1, 6 bases. The CDR3 extends over 14 amino acids. Deletions cut 2 bases from V and 2 bases from J, with 11 bases between. Per germline, CDR1 SGHKS and CDR2 YYEKEE (reference sequence). The CDR3 region has the DNA TGTGCCAGCAGCTTCCGGGACATAGCCTACGAGCAGTACTTC. This gives the protein CASSFRDIAYEQYF.

The rearrangement links TRBV2 to TRBJ2-7; D perhaps matches TRBD2 (5 bases). V lost 10 bases, J lost 4 bases, and 14 bases lay in between. CDR1 and CDR2 (germline): SNHLY, FYNNEI. The CDR3 spans 12 residues. The CDR3 DNA follows: TGTGCCACCGGGGTAGCGCCTTACGAGCAGTACTTC. This translates into CATGVAPYEQYF. The full variable domain, in which reference TRBV2 and TRBJ2-7 provide the parts outside the CDR3, is EPEVTQTPSHQVTQMGQEVILRCVPISNHLYFYWYRQILGQKVEFLVSFYNNEISEKSEIFDDQFSVERPDGSNFTLKIRSTKLEDSAMYFCATGVAPYEQYFGPGTRLTVT.